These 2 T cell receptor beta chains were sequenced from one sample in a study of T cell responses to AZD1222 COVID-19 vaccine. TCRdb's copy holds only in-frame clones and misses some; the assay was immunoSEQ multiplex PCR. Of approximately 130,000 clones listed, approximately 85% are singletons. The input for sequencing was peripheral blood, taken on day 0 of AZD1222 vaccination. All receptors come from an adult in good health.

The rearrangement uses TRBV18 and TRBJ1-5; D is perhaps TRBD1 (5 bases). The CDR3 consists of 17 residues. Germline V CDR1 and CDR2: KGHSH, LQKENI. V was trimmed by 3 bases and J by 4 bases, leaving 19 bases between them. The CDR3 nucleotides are TGTGCCAGCTCACCGTTTCCGGGGGGTCAAAAGAATCAGCCCCAGCATTTT. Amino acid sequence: CASSPFPGGQKNQPQHF.

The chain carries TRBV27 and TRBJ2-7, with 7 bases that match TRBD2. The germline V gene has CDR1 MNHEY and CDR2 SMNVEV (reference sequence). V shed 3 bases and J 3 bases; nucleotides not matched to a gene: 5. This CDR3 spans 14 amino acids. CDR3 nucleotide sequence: TGTGCCAGCAGTTTGGGGTTAGCGGGCTACGAGCAGTACTTC. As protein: CASSLGLAGYEQYF.